The clone carrying this TCR beta chain was counted only a few times. Possible read error: a much larger clone is one base away. The data are from a study of blood T cells in healthy people across ages. Between the trimmed V and J ends, which lost 7 bases and 5 bases, there was a span of 21 bases. CDR1 and CDR2 from the germline V gene are SQVTM and ANQGSEA. The CDR3 has 14 residues. A second roughly 6 to 11 cycle PCR used barcoded and J-beta primers. TCRdb passed the 5' RACE reads through MiXCR, listing each CDR3 protein once. The table shows about 930,000 distinct CDR3 sequences, with 25% to 30% occurring only once. Around 9.5 milliliters of peripheral blood were drawn from each donor. The sample also formed part of further work on T cells of mothers and their children. Per that study: There were no persistent microchimeric T cell clones detected.

V is TRBV29-1 and J is TRBJ2-7; a weak D match, TRBD1 (6 bases). The origin of this receptor is a woman in her 40s in good health. Sequenced material: blood. The CDR3 loop is CSAADSFSSHEQYF. In DNA, the CDR3 is TGCAGCGCGGCGGACAGTTTCTCTTCCCACGAGCAGTACTTC.